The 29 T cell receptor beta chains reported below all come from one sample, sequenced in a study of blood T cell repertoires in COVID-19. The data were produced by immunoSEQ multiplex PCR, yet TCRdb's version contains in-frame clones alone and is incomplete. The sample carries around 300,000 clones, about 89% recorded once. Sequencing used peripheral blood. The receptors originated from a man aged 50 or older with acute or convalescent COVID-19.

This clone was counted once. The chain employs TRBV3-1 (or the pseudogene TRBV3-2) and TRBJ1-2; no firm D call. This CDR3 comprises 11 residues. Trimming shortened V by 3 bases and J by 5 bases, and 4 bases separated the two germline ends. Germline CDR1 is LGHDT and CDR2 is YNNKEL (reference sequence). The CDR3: CASSHQYGYTF. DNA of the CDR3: TGTGCCAGCAGCCATCAATATGGCTACACCTTC.

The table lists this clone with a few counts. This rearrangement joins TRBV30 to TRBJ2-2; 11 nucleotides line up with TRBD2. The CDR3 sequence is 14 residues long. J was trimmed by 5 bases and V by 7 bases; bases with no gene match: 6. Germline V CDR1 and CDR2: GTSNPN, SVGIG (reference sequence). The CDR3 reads CASPIAGGTGELFF. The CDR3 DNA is TGTGCCTCACCTATAGCGGGGGGGACCGGGGAGCTGTTTTTT.

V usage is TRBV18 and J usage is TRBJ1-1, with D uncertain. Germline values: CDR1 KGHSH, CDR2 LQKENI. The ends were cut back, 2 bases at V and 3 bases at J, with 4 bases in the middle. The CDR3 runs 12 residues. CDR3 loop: CASSPSDTEAFF. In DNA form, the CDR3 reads TGTGCCAGCTCACCATCGGACACTGAAGCTTTCTTT.

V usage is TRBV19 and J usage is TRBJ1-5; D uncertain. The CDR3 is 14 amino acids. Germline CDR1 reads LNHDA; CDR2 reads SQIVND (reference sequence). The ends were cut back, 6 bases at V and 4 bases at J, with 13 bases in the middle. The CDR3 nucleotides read TGTGCCAGTAGGATTGGGCAGAGTAATCAGCCCCAGCATTTT. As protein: CASRIGQSNQPQHF.

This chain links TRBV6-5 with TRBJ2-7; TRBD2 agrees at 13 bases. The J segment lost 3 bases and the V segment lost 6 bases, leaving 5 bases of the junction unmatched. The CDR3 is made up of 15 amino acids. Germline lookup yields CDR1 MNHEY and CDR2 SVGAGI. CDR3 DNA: TGTGCCAGCAGGCCCAGACTAGCGGGGGGCTACGAGCAGTACTTC. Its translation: CASRPRLAGGYEQYF.

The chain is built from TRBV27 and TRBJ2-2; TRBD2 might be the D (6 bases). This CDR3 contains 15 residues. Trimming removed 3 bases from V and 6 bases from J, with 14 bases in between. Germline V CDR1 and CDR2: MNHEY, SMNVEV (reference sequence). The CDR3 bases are TGTGCCAGCAGTTTCAGAGGAGGGAGGCCCGGGGAGCTGTTTTTT. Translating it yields CASSFRGGRPGELFF.

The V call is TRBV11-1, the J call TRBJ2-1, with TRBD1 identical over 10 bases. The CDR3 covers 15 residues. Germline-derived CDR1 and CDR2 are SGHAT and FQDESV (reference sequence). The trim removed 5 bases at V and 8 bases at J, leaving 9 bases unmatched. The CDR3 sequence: CASSPGTGASHEQFF. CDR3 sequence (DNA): TGTGCCAGCAGCCCCGGGACAGGGGCCTCGCATGAGCAGTTCTTC.

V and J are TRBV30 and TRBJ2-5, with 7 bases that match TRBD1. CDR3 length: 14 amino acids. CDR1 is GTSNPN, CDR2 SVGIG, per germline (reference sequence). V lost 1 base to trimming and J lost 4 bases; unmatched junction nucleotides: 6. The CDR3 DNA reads TGTGCCTGGAGTGGCCAGACAGGGAGAGAGACCCAGTACTTC. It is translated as CAWSGQTGRETQYF.

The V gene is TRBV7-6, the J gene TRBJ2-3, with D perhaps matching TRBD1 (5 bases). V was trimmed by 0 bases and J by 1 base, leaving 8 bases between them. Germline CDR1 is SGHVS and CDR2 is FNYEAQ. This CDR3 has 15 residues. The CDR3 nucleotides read TGTGCCAGCAGCTTAGCGGGGCATGGCACAGATACGCAGTATTTT. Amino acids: CASSLAGHGTDTQYF.

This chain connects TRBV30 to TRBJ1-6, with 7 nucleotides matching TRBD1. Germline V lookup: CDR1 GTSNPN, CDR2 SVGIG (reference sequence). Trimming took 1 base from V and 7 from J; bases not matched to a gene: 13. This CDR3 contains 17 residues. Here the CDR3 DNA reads TGTGCCTGGAGTGGGGGATCAGGGGGAGTGGGAAATTCACCCCTCCACTTT. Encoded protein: CAWSGGSGGVGNSPLHF.

The DNA for the CDR3 is TGTGCCAGCAGCATGGGACAGGGGAATTCACCCCTCCACTTT. Translated: CASSMGQGNSPLHF. V and J are TRBV3-1 (or the pseudogene TRBV3-2) and TRBJ1-6; 10 bases are shared with TRBD1. Germline V CDR1 and CDR2: LGHDT, YNNKEL (reference sequence). This CDR3 is built from 14 residues. V lost 5 bases and J lost 7; bases outside the gene matches: 2.

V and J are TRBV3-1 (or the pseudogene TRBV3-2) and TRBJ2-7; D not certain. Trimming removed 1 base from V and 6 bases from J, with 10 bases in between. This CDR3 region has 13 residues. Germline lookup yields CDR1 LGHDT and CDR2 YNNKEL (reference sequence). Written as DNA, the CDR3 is TGTGCCAGCAGCCAAGCAGGAATCGGCGAGCAGTACTTC. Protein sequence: CASSQAGIGEQYF.

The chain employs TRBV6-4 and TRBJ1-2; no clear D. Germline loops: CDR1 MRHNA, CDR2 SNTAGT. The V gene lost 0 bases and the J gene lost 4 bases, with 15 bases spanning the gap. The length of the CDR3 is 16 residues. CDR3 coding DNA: TGTGCCAGCAGTGACTCTGTTTCGGCCGGGATCTATGGCTACACCTTC. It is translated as CASSDSVSAGIYGYTF.

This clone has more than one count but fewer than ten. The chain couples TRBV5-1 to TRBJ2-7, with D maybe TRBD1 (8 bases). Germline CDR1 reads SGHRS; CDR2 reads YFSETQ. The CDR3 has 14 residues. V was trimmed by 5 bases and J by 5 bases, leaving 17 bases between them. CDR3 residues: CASRGGQGAHEQYF. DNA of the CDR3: TGCGCCAGCAGGGGAGGGCAGGGGGCCCACGAGCAGTACTTC.

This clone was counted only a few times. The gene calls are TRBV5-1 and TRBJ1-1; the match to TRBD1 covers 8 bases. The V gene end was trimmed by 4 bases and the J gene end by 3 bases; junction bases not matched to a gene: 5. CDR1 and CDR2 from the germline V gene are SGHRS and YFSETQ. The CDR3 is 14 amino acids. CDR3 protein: CASSPDRVDTEAFF. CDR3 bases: TGCGCCAGCAGCCCGGACAGGGTCGACACTGAAGCTTTCTTT.

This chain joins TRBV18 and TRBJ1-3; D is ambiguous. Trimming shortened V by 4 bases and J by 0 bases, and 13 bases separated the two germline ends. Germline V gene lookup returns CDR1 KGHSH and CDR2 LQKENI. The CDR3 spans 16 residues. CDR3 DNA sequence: TGTGCCAGCTCACGGAACAGTGACGTCTCTGGAAACACCATATATTTT. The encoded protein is CASSRNSDVSGNTIYF.

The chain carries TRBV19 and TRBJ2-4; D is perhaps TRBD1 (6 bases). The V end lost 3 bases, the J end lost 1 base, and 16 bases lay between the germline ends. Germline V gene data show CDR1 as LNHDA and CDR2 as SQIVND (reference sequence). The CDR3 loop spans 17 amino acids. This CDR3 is CASSMPPGAMAKNIQYF. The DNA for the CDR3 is TGTGCCAGTAGTATGCCGCCAGGGGCGATGGCCAAAAACATTCAGTACTTC.

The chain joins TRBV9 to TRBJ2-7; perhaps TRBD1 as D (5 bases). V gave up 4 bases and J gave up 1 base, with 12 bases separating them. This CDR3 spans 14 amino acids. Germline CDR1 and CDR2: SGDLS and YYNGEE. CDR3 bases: TGTGCCAGCAGCAAGACAGTGGGATCCTACGAGCAGTACTTC. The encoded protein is CASSKTVGSYEQYF.

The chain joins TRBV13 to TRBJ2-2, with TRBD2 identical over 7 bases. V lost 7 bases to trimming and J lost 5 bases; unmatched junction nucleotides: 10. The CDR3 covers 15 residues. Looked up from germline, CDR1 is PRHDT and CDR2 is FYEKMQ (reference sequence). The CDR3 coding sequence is TGTGCCAGCAAGATTAGCGGGTTCACGACCGGGGAGCTGTTTTTT. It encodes CASKISGFTTGELFF.

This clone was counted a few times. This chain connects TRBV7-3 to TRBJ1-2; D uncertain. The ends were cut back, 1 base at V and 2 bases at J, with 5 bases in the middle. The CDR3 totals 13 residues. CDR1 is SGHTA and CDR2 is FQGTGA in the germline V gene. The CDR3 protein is CASSLMGNYGYTF. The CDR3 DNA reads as TGTGCCAGCAGCTTAATGGGCAACTATGGCTACACCTTC.

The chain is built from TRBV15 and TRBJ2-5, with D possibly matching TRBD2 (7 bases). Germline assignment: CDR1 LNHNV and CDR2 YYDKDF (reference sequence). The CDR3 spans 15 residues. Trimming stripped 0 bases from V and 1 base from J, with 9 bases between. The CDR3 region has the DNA TGTGCCACCAGCAGAGATAGGGGGGGCCAAGAGACCCAGTACTTC. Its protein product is CATSRDRGGQETQYF.

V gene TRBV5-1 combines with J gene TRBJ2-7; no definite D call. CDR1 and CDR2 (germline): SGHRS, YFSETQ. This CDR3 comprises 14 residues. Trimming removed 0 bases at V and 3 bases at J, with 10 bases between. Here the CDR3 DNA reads TGCGCCAGCAGCTTGGGATCAGCAGGCTACGAGCAGTACTTC. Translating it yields CASSLGSAGYEQYF.

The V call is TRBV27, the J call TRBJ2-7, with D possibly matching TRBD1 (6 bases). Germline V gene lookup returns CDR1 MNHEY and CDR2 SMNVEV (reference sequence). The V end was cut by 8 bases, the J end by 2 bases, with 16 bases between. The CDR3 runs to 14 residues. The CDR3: CASSRGAGAYEQYF. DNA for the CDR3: TGTGCCAGCTCAAGGGGAGCAGGGGCCTACGAGCAGTACTTC.

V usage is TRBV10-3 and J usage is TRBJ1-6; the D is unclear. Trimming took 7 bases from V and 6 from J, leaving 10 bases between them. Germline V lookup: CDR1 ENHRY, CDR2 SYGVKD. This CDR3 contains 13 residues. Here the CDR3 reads CAITNGGNSPLHF. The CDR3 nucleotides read TGTGCCATCACAAACGGCGGTAATTCACCCCTCCACTTT.

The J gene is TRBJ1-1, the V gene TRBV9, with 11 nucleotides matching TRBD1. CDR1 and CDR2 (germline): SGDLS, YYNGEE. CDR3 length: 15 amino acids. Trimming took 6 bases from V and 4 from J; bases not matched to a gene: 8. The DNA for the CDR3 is TGTGCCAGCACCTCCCTCGGGACAGGGGGCACTGAAGCTTTCTTT. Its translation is CASTSLGTGGTEAFF.

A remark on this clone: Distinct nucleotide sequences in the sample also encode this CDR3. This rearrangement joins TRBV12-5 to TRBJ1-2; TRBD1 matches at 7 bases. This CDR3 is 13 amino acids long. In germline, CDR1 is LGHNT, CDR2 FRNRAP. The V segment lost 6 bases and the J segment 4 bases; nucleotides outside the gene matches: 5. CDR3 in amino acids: CASGPGTVYGYTF. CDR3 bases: TGTGCTAGTGGACCCGGGACAGTCTATGGCTACACCTTC.

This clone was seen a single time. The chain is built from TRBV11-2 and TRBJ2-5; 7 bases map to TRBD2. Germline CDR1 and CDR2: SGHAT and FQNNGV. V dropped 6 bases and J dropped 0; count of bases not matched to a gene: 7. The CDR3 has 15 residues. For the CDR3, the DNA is TGTGCCAGCAGTCCGGTCGGGAGGTACCAAGAGACCCAGTACTTC. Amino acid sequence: CASSPVGRYQETQYF.

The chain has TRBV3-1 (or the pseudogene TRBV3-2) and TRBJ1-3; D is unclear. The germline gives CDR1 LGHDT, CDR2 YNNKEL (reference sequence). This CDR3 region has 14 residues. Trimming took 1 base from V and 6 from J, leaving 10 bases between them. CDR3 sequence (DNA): TGTGCCAGCAGCCAAGCAGTCATGAAAAACACCATATATTTT. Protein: CASSQAVMKNTIYF.

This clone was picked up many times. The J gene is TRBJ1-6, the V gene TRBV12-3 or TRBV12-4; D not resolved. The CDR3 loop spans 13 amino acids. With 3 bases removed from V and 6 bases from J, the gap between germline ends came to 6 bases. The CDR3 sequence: CASSLGSNSPLHF. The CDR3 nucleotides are TGTGCCAGCAGTTTGGGCAGTAATTCACCCCTCCACTTT.